This passage covers 30 T cell receptor beta chains from one sample sequenced in a study of blood T cell repertoires in COVID-19. TCRdb keeps only in-frame clones here, not all; method: immunoSEQ multiplex PCR. This table holds about 120,000 clones, roughly 91% found once. Sequenced: peripheral blood. The source is a human donor with acute or convalescent COVID-19. The donor label of this sample is uncertain.

J is TRBJ2-1 and V is TRBV7-3; no reliable D call. The V gene's germline CDR1 is SGHTA and CDR2 FQGTGA. This CDR3 is built from 15 residues. Deletions cut 8 bases from V and 0 bases from J, with 14 bases between. In DNA, the CDR3 is TGTGCCAGCGGTGTTGAGGCTAGCTCCTACAATGAGCAGTTCTTC. Amino acids: CASGVEASSYNEQFF.

V is TRBV5-1 and J is TRBJ2-1; 9 positions agree with TRBD2. Germline V gives CDR1 SGHRS, CDR2 YFSETQ. The ends lost 1 base at V and 0 bases at J; junction bases unmatched: 5. The CDR3 loop spans 17 amino acids. The CDR3 here is CASSLTLTSGSYNEQFF. The CDR3 bases are TGCGCCAGCAGCTTGACCTTGACTAGCGGCTCCTACAATGAGCAGTTCTTC.

The chain has TRBV6-2 or TRBV6-3 and TRBJ1-1; 7 nucleotides align to TRBD1. Germline V gives CDR1 MNHEY, CDR2 SVGEGT. The CDR3 has 15 amino acids. The V and J ends lost 2 bases and 5 bases, in that order; junction bases with no gene match: 8. Here the CDR3 DNA reads TGTGCCAGCAGTTACCCCCGGACAGGTAGGACTGAAGCTTTCTTT. Its protein is CASSYPRTGRTEAFF.

This clone was found a few times. This sequence joins TRBV6-2 or TRBV6-3 and TRBJ2-7, with TRBD2 identical over 9 bases. V was pared by 5 bases and J by 3 bases, with 5 bases of the junction left unmatched. Germline V CDR1 and CDR2: MNHEY, SVGEGT. CDR3 size: 14 residues. The CDR3 bases are TGTGCCAGCAGTGATAGCGGGAGTCTCTACGAGCAGTACTTC. Translating gives CASSDSGSLYEQYF.

The chain is built from TRBV18 and TRBJ2-3; D gene ambiguous. V lost 3 bases, J lost 4 bases, and 11 bases lay in between. Germline V gene sequence: CDR1 KGHSH, CDR2 LQKENI. The CDR3 is 14 amino acids. The CDR3 sequence: CASSPWLPADTQYF. The CDR3 coding sequence is TGTGCCAGCTCACCGTGGCTGCCCGCAGATACGCAGTATTTT.

This chain connects TRBV11-2 to TRBJ2-7; perhaps TRBD1 as D (6 bases). This CDR3 is 13 amino acids long. V was trimmed by 5 bases and J by 3 bases, leaving 11 bases between them. The germline V gene has CDR1 SGHAT and CDR2 FQNNGV. The DNA for the CDR3 is TGTGCCAGCAGCCACGACAGGAGCTACGAGCAGTACTTC. Amino acids: CASSHDRSYEQYF.

The rearrangement uses TRBV7-2 and TRBJ2-2, with 12 bases identical to TRBD2. Germline V gene lookup returns CDR1 SGHTA and CDR2 FQGNSA. CDR3 length equals 14 residues. The trim removed 5 bases at V and 6 bases at J, leaving 1 base unmatched. The CDR3 DNA is TGTGCCAGCAGCGCTAGCGGGGGGGCCGGGGAGCTGTTTTTT. Protein product: CASSASGGAGELFF.

The chain combines TRBV28 with TRBJ1-1; D not certain. CDR3 size: 17 residues. Trimming took 5 bases from V and 0 from J, leaving 19 bases between them. The V gene's germline CDR1 is MDHEN and CDR2 SYDVKM. This CDR3 reads CASSPPITPTVNTEAFF. DNA for the CDR3: TGTGCCAGCAGTCCCCCGATAACCCCGACTGTGAACACTGAAGCTTTCTTT.

This sequence joins TRBV29-1 and TRBJ2-3; 8 positions match TRBD1. After removal of 6 bases from V and 4 bases from J, the junction contained 3 bases not matched to a gene. CDR1 is SQVTM and CDR2 is ANQGSEA in the germline V gene. The CDR3 is 12 residues long. CDR3 bases: TGCAGCGTCAGACAGGGGTCAGATACGCAGTATTTT. This encodes CSVRQGSDTQYF.

The chain uses TRBV30 and TRBJ2-4, with a weak D call TRBD1 (5 bases). The germline CDR1 and CDR2 sequences are GTSNPN and SVGIG (reference sequence). The CDR3 totals 10 residues. The V end was cut by 5 bases, the J end by 10 bases, with 9 bases between. The CDR3 DNA sequence: TGTGCCTGGGGGGCAGGAATTCAGTACTTC. It specifies CAWGAGIQYF.

The rearrangement joins TRBV19 to TRBJ1-2, with a possible D match to TRBD1 (5 bases). The CDR3 has 16 residues. V was cut by 5 bases and J by 2 bases, with 18 bases left in between. The germline CDR1 and CDR2 sequences are LNHDA and SQIVND (reference sequence). The CDR3 DNA reads as TGTGCCAGTAGTGGACTGGGGGGAGTTTCCAACTATGGCTACACCTTC. This sequence encodes CASSGLGGVSNYGYTF.

The CDR3 region is CASSPTGRSGNTIYF. The CDR3 DNA follows: TGTGCCAGCTCACCAACAGGGAGATCTGGAAACACCATATATTTT. This chain uses TRBV18 with TRBJ1-3; D perhaps matches TRBD1 (6 bases). Between the trimmed V and J ends, which lost 2 bases and 1 base, there was a span of 9 bases. CDR1 and CDR2 from the germline V gene are KGHSH and LQKENI. This CDR3 region has 15 residues.

This chain links TRBV6-6 with TRBJ1-5; D might be TRBD1 (5 bases). V was pared by 10 bases and J by 2 bases, with 9 bases between. Germline-derived CDR1 and CDR2 are MNHNY and SVGAGI (reference sequence). This CDR3 region has 12 residues. CDR3: CATQTGNQPQHF. DNA of the CDR3: TGTGCCACCCAGACAGGCAATCAGCCCCAGCATTTT.

V gene TRBV6-5 combines with J gene TRBJ2-5, with D possibly matching TRBD2 (6 bases). Germline values: CDR1 MNHEY, CDR2 SVGAGI. The V end was cut by 7 bases, the J end by 2 bases, with 11 bases between. The CDR3 has 13 residues. CDR3 sequence (DNA): TGTGCCAGCACCCAGGCGGGGCAAGAGACCCAGTACTTC. The encoded protein is CASTQAGQETQYF.

The genes are TRBV5-5 and TRBJ1-2, with 8 bases that match TRBD1. Per the germline V gene, CDR1 is SGHKS and CDR2 is YYEKEE (reference sequence). The CDR3 consists of 15 residues. Losses at the gene ends were 0 bases for V and 4 bases for J; bases not matched to a gene: 5. The CDR3, as DNA: TGTGCCAGCAGCTTGGGGACGGGGACAGGCTATGGCTACACCTTC. As protein: CASSLGTGTGYGYTF.

The gene calls are TRBV2 and TRBJ1-1; D is perhaps TRBD1 (6 bases). Germline lookup yields CDR1 SNHLY and CDR2 FYNNEI. The CDR3 runs 17 residues. The V end was cut by 3 bases, the J end by 3 bases, with 20 bases between. CDR3 DNA sequence: TGTGCCAGCAGTGAGGGGGCAGGGCGATCAAAGGACACTGAAGCTTTCTTT. Its protein product is CASSEGAGRSKDTEAFF.

This clone has more than one count but fewer than ten. The chain couples TRBV6-2 or TRBV6-3 to TRBJ1-2, with a tentative D call TRBD1 (5 bases). The CDR3 has 11 amino acids. V dropped 5 bases and J dropped 8 bases, with 9 bases sitting between them. Germline loops: CDR1 MNHEY, CDR2 SVGEGT. The CDR3 loop reads CASSQGYGYTF. In nucleotides, the CDR3 is TGTGCCAGCAGTCAGGGATACGGCTACACCTTC.

This sequence joins TRBV3-1 (or the pseudogene TRBV3-2) and TRBJ1-3, with 10 nucleotides matching TRBD1. CDR3 length: 17 residues. Trimming at V came to 0 bases and at J to 3 bases, leaving 5 bases not matched to a gene. Germline CDR1 reads LGHDT; CDR2 reads YNNKEL (reference sequence). The CDR3 reads CASSQDGTGVGGNTIYF. CDR3 coding DNA: TGTGCCAGCAGCCAAGATGGGACAGGGGTTGGTGGAAACACCATATATTTT.

This chain links TRBV4-2 with TRBJ2-3; D is perhaps TRBD2 (5 bases). This CDR3 is built from 16 residues. CDR1 is LGHNA and CDR2 is YNFKEQ in the germline V gene. Trimming removed 2 bases at V and 1 base at J, with 13 bases between. In DNA, the CDR3 is TGTGCCAGCAGCCAACTCAGCGGAGTGCGCACAGATACGCAGTATTTT. Its protein is CASSQLSGVRTDTQYF.

The V and J genes are TRBV29-1 and TRBJ1-1; TRBD1 aligns across 11 bases. The germline gives CDR1 SQVTM, CDR2 ANQGSEA. This CDR3 is built from 14 residues. Trimming at V came to 7 bases and at J to 1 base, leaving 5 bases not matched to a gene. This chain's CDR3 is CSAGTGGWNTEAFF. As DNA, the CDR3 is TGCAGCGCCGGGACAGGGGGATGGAACACTGAAGCTTTCTTT.

The J gene is TRBJ1-2, the V gene TRBV18; D is uncertain. CDR1 and CDR2 from the germline V gene are KGHSH and LQKENI. V dropped 0 bases and J dropped 2 bases, with 10 bases sitting between them. The CDR3 covers 15 residues. The CDR3 loop reads CASSPPSLRNYGYTF. The CDR3 DNA reads as TGTGCCAGCTCACCACCAAGTTTGAGAAACTATGGCTACACCTTC.

The CDR3 here is CASSLPGGRSSYEQYF. For the CDR3, the DNA is TGTGCCAGCAGCTTACCGGGGGGGAGGAGCTCCTACGAGCAGTACTTC. The rearrangement joins TRBV7-2 to TRBJ2-7, with 8 bases identical to TRBD2. The germline gives CDR1 SGHTA, CDR2 FQGNSA. V shed 2 bases and J 0 bases; nucleotides not matched to a gene: 6. The CDR3 runs 16 residues.

The chain combines TRBV9 with TRBJ2-7; TRBD2 matches at 8 bases. Germline CDR1 SGDLS, CDR2 YYNGEE. Losses at the gene ends were 4 bases for V and 5 bases for J; bases not matched to a gene: 8. The CDR3 totals 14 residues. CDR3 protein: CASSLSGGRDEQYF. Written as DNA, the CDR3 is TGTGCCAGCAGCCTAAGCGGGGGTCGGGACGAGCAGTACTTC.

The CDR3 loop reads CSASSGGAGEQFF. The CDR3 nucleotides read TGCAGTGCTAGTAGCGGGGGGGCCGGAGAGCAGTTCTTC. This rearrangement joins TRBV20-1 to TRBJ2-1; TRBD2 agrees at 11 bases. Trimming at V came to 3 bases and at J to 10 bases, leaving 5 bases not matched to a gene. There are 13 residues in the CDR3. Germline-derived CDR1 and CDR2 are DFQATT and SNEGSKA (reference sequence).

The J gene is TRBJ2-3, the V gene TRBV6-2 or TRBV6-3; 9 nucleotides align to TRBD2. The CDR3 is 17 residues long. The J segment lost 0 bases and the V segment lost 6 bases, leaving 10 bases of the junction unmatched. Per germline, CDR1 MNHEY and CDR2 SVGEGT. CDR3 sequence reads: CASSSGSGGLSTDTQYF. The CDR3 region has the DNA TGTGCCAGCAGCTCTGGTAGCGGGGGCCTTAGCACAGATACGCAGTATTTT.

V and J are TRBV7-2 and TRBJ2-7; the D gene is possibly TRBD2 (7 bases). CDR1 SGHTA and CDR2 FQGNSA come from the germline V gene. Trimming left V 5 bases short and J 3 bases short, with 17 bases between. This CDR3 contains 15 residues. The DNA of the CDR3 is TGTGCCAGCAGCCCCTCTGCGGGGGCGGTCTACGAGCAGTACTTC. It yields the protein CASSPSAGAVYEQYF.

The V call is TRBV6-2 or TRBV6-3, the J call TRBJ2-6, with 7 nucleotides matching TRBD1. V lost 2 bases to trimming and J lost 2 bases; unmatched junction nucleotides: 9. The CDR3 sequence is 18 residues long. The V gene's germline CDR1 is MNHEY and CDR2 SVGEGT. CDR3 nucleotides: TGTGCCAGCAGTTACCCCTGGACAGGTGGGGCTGGGGCCAACGTCCTGACTTTC. It yields the protein CASSYPWTGGAGANVLTF.

This clone was counted a single time. The chain couples TRBV28 to TRBJ1-5, with D perhaps matching TRBD1 (6 bases). CDR1 and CDR2 from the germline V gene are MDHEN and SYDVKM. The V end was cut by 7 bases, the J end by 3 bases, with 16 bases between. The CDR3 totals 15 residues. The CDR3: CASIPLGGANQPQHF. CDR3 sequence (DNA): TGTGCCAGCATCCCCCTGGGGGGGGCCAATCAGCCCCAGCATTTT.

The CDR3 DNA is TGTGCCAGCAGTGAATCCGGGTTCTATGGCTACACCTTC. This translates into CASSESGFYGYTF. This chain uses TRBV2 with TRBJ1-2; no definite D call. Trimming took off 2 bases at V and 4 bases at J, with 8 bases between the two ends. In germline, CDR1 is SNHLY, CDR2 FYNNEI. The CDR3 is made up of 13 amino acids.

The V and J genes are TRBV5-1 and TRBJ2-5; D is possibly TRBD1 (5 bases). Between the trimmed V and J ends, which lost 2 bases and 5 bases, there was a span of 16 bases. This CDR3 has 15 residues. Germline V gene lookup returns CDR1 SGHRS and CDR2 YFSETQ. The CDR3 sequence is CASSLTGEPRETQYF. Here the CDR3 DNA reads TGCGCCAGCAGCTTAACAGGAGAACCACGGGAGACCCAGTACTTC.